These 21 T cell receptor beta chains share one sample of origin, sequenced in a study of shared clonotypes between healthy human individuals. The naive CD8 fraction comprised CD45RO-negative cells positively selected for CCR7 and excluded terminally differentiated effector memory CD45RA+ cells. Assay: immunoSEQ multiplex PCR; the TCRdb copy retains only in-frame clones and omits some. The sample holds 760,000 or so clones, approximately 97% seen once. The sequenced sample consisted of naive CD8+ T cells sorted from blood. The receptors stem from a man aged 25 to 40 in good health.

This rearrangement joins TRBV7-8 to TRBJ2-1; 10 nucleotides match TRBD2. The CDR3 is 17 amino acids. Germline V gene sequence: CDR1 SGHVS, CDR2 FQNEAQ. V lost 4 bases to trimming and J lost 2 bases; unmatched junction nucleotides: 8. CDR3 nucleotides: TGTGCCAGCAGCTCAGAATGGGGACTAGCGACCTACAATGAGCAGTTCTTC. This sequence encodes CASSSEWGLATYNEQFF. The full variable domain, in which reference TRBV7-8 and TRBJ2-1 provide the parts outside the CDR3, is GAGVSQSPRYKVAKRGQDVALRCDPISGHVSLFWYQQALGQGPEFLTYFQNEAQLDKSGLPSDRFFAERPEGSVSTLKIQRTQQEDSAVYLCASSSEWGLATYNEQFFGPGTRLTVL.

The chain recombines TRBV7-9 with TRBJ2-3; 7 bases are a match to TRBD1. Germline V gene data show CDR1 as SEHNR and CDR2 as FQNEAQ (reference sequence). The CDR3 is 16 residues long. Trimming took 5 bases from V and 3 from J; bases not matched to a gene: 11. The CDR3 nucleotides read TGTGCCAGCAGCGCCCTCGGGACAGAAGAGACAGATACGCAGTATTTT. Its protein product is CASSALGTEETDTQYF.

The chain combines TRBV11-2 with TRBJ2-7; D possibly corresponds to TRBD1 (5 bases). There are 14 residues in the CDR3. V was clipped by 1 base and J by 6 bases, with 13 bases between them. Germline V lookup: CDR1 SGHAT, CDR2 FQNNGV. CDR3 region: CASSLGQGALEQYF. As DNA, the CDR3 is TGTGCCAGCAGCTTAGGGCAGGGCGCCCTCGAGCAGTACTTC.

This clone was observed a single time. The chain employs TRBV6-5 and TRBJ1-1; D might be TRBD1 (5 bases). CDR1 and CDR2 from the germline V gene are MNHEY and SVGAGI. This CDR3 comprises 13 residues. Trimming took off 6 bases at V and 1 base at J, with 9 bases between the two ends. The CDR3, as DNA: TGTGCCAGCAGCGACAGTTCGAACACTGAAGCTTTCTTT. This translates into CASSDSSNTEAFF.

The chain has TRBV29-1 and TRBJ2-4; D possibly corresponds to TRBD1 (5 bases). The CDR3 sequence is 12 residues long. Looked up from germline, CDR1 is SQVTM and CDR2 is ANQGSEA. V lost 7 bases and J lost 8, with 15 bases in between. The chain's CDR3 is CSAVDRRDIQYF. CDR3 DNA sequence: TGCAGCGCCGTCGACAGACGGGACATTCAGTACTTC.

CDR3 nucleotides: TGTGCCAGCAGCCCACTAGGGACAGGGAACACTGAAGCTTTCTTT. It is translated as CASSPLGTGNTEAFF. This chain joins TRBV11-2 and TRBJ1-1, with TRBD1 matching 8 bases. Germline lookup yields CDR1 SGHAT and CDR2 FQNNGV. Unmatched junction bases numbered 6, after V lost 5 bases and J lost 1 base. CDR3 length: 15 amino acids.

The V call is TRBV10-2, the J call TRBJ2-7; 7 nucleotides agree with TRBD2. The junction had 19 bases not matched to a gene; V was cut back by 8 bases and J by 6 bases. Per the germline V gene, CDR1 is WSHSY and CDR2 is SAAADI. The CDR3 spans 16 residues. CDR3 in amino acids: CASVGWRENRILEQYF. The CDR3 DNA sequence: TGCGCCAGCGTCGGCTGGCGGGAGAACCGGATCCTCGAGCAGTACTTC.

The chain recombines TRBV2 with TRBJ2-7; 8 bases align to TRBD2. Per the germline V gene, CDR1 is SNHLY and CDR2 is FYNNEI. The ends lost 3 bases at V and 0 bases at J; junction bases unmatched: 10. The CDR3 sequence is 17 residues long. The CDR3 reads CASSDDKSGTSSYEQYF. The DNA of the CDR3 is TGTGCCAGCAGTGATGACAAATCCGGGACTAGCTCCTACGAGCAGTACTTC.

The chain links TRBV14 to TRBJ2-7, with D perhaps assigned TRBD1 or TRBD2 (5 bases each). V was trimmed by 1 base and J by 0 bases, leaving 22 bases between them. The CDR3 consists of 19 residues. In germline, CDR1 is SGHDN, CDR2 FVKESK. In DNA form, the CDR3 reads TGTGCCAGCAGCCAAGGAATATCGGCAGGGACGACGTCCTCCTACGAGCAGTACTTC. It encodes CASSQGISAGTTSSYEQYF.

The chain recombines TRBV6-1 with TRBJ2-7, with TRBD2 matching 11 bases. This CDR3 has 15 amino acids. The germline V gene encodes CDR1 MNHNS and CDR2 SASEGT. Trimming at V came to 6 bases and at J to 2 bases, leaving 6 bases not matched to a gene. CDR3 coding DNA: TGTGCCAGCAGGACCACTAGCGGGAGTCCCTACGAGCAGTACTTC. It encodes CASRTTSGSPYEQYF.

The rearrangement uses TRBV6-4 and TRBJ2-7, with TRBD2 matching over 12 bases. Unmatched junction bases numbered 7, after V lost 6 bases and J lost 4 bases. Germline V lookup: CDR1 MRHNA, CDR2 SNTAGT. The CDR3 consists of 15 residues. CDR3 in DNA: TGTGCCAGCAGAGACGGACTAGCGGGAATTTACGAGCAGTACTTC. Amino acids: CASRDGLAGIYEQYF.

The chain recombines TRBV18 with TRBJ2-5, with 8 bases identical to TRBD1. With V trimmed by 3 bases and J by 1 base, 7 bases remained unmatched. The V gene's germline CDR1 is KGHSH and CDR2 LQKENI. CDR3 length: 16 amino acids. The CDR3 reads CASSPGDRTIQETQYF. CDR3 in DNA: TGTGCCAGCTCACCGGGGGACAGGACAATCCAAGAGACCCAGTACTTC.

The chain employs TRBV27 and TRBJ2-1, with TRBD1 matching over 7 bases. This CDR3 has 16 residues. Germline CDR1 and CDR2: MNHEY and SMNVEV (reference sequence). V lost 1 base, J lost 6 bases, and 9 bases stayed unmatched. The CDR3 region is CASSLLRDSLTNEQFF. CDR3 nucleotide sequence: TGTGCCAGCAGTTTATTGAGGGACAGCCTAACCAATGAGCAGTTCTTC.

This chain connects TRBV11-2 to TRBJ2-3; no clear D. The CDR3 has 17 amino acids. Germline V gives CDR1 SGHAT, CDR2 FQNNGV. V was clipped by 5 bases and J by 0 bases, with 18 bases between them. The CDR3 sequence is CASSPLRSTTSTDTQYF. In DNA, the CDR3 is TGTGCCAGCAGCCCTTTAAGAAGTACAACAAGCACAGATACGCAGTATTTT.

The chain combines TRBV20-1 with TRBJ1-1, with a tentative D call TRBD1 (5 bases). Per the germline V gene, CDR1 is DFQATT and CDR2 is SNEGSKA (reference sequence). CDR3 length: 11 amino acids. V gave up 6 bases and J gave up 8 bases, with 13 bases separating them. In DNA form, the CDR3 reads TGCAGTGCCCCGTGGGAGGGGGAAGCTTTCTTT. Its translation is CSAPWEGEAFF.

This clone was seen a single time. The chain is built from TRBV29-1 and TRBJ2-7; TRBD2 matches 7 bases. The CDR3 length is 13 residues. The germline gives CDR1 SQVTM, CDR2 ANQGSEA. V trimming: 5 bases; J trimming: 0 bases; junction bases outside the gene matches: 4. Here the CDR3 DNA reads TGCAGCGTTAAGGGAGGGAGCTCCTACGAGCAGTACTTC. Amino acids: CSVKGGSSYEQYF.

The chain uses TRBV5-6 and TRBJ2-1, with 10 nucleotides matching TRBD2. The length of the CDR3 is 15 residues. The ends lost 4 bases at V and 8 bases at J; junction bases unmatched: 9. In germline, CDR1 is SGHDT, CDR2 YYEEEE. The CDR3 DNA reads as TGTGCCAGCAGCCCGACCGAGCGGGAGGGTTATGAGCAGTTCTTC. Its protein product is CASSPTEREGYEQFF.

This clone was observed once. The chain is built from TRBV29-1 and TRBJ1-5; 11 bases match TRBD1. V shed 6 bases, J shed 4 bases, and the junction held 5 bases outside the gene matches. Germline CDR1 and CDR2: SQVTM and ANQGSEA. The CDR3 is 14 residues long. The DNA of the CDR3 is TGCAGCGTAGGGACAGGGGGTGCGAATCAGCCCCAGCATTTT. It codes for CSVGTGGANQPQHF. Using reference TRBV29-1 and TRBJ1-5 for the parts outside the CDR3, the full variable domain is SAVISQKPSRDICQRGTSLTIQCQVDSQVTMMFWYRQQPGQSLTLIATANQGSEATYESGFVIDKFPISRPNLTFSTLTVSNMSPEDSSIYLCSVGTGGANQPQHFGDGTRLSIL.

This chain's CDR3 is CASSAGRNHEQYF. Here the CDR3 DNA reads TGTGCCAGCAGCGCAGGGAGGAACCACGAGCAGTACTTC. V is TRBV7-9 and J is TRBJ2-7, with a tentative D call TRBD2 (6 bases). The ends were cut back, 5 bases at V and 5 bases at J, with 13 bases in the middle. Germline V lookup: CDR1 SEHNR, CDR2 FQNEAQ (reference sequence). The CDR3 runs 13 residues. The full variable domain, in which reference TRBV7-9 and TRBJ2-7 provide the parts outside the CDR3, is DTGVSQNPRHKITKRGQNVTFRCDPISEHNRLYWYRQTLGQGPEFLTYFQNEAQLEKSRLLSDRFSAERPKGSFSTLEIQRTEQGDSAMYLCASSAGRNHEQYFGPGTRLTVT.

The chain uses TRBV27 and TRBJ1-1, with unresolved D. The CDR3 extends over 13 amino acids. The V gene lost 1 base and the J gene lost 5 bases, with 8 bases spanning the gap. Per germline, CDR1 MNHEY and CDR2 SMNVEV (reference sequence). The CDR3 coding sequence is TGTGCCAGCAGTTTATTTGGGTGGACTGAAGCTTTCTTT. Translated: CASSLFGWTEAFF.

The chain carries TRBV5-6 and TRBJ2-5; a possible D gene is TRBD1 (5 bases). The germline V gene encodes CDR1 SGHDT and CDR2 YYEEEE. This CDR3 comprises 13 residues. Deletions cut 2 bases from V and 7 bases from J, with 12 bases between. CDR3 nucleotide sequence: TGTGCCAGCAGCTTAGGGGATTTGGTGACCCAGTACTTC. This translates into CASSLGDLVTQYF.